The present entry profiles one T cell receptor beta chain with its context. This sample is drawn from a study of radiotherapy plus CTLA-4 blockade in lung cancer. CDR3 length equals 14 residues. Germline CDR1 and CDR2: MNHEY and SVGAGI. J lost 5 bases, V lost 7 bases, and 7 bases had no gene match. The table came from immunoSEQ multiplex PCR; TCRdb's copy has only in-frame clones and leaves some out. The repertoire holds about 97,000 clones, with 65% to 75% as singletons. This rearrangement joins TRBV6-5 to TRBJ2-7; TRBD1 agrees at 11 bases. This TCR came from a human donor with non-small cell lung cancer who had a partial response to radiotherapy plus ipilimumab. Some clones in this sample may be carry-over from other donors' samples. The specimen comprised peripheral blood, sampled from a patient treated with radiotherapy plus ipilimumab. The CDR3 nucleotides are TGTGCCAGCACCCGGACAGGGGGCCTCCACGAGCAGTACTTC. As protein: CASTRTGGLHEQYF.